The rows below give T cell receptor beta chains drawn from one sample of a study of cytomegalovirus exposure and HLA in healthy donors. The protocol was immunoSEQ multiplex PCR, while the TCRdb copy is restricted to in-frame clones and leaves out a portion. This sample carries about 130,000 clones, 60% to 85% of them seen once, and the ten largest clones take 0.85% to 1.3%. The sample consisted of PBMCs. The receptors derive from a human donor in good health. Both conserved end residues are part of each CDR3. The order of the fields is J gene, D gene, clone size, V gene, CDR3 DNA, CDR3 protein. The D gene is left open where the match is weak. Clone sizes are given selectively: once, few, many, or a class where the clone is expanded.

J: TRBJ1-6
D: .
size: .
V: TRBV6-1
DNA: TGTGCCAGCAGTGACAGGGCATCTAATTCACCCCTCCACTTT
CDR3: CASSDRASNSPLHF

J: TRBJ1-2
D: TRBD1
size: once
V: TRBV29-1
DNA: TGCAGCGTTGGCGGGGACAGGACCTATGGCTACACCTTC
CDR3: CSVGGDRTYGYTF

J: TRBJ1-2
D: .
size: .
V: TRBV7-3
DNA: TGTGCCAGCAGCTTAGCAGGGGCTGGTGACTATATCAGTAACTATGGCTACACCTTC
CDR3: CASSLAGAGDYISNYGYTF

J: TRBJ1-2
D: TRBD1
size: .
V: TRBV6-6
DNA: TGTGCCAGCAGTGGTGACAGGGTCGGGGGCTACACCTTC
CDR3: CASSGDRVGGYTF

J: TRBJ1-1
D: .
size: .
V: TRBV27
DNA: TGTGCCAGCAGTTTATTGGCCAGCCGGGACACTGAAGCTTTCTTT
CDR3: CASSLLASRDTEAFF

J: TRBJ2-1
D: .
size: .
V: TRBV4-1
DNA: TGCGCCAGCAGCCAAGTTACTAGGGTGAACAATGAGCAGTTCTTC
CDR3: CASSQVTRVNNEQFF

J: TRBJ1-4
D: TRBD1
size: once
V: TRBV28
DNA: TGTGCCAGCAGTTTACAGGGGGTAAGAGAAAAACTGTTTTTT
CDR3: CASSLQGVREKLFF

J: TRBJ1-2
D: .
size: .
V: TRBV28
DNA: TGTGCCAGCATCATCCGGCTGGGGCCCTCCGGCGGCTACACCTTC
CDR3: CASIIRLGPSGGYTF

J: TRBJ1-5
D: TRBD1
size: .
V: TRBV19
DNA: TGTGCCAGTAGTAGACAGGGAGATCAGCCCCAGCATTTT
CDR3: CASSRQGDQPQHF

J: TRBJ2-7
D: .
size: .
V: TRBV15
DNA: TGTGCCACCAGCACCGCGATAGACAGTTCCTACGAGCAGTACTTC
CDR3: CATSTAIDSSYEQYF

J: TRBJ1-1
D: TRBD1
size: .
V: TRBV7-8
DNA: TGTGCCAGCAGCTTAAGGGGACAGGGAGGCACTGAAGCTTTCTTT
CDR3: CASSLRGQGGTEAFF

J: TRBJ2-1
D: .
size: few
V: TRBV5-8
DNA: TGTGCCAGCACCACGAGGGGGGGCTCCTACAATGAGCAGTTCTTC
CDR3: CASTTRGGSYNEQFF

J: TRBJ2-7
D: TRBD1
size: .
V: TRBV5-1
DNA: TGCGCCAGCAGCTCATCCGGGACAGTCGGGGACGAGCAGTACTTC
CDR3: CASSSSGTVGDEQYF

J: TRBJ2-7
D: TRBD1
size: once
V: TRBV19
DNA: TGTGCCACACGGGTGACAGGGGATCACGAGCAGTACTTC
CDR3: CATRVTGDHEQYF

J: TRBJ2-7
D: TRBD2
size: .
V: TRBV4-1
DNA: TGCGCCAGCAGCGTGGACTGGCGGGGGACCTACTACGAGCAGTACTTC
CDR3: CASSVDWRGTYYEQYF

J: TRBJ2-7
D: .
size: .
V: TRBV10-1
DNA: TGCGCCAGCGGGAACAGGGTCCACGAGCAGTACTTC
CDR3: CASGNRVHEQYF

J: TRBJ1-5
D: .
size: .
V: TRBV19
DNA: TGTGCCAGTAGTTTGGACAGCTTCTCTTTCAATCAGCCCCAGCATTTT
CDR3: CASSLDSFSFNQPQHF

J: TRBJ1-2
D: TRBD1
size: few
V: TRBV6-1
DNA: TGTGCCAGCCACAGACAGGGTCATGGCTACACCTTC
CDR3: CASHRQGHGYTF

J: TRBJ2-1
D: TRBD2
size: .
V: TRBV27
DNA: TGTGCCAGCAGTTTACGCGGGGGGGCCTACAATGAGCAGTTCTTC
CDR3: CASSLRGGAYNEQFF

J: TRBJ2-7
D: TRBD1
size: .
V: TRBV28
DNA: TGTGCCAGCAGTTCCTTAATGACAGGGTTCTACGAGCAGTACTTC
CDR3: CASSSLMTGFYEQYF

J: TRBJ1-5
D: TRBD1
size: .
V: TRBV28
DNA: TGTGCCAGCAGCTCTCCAATATTACAGGGGTGGGATCAGCCCCAGCATTTT
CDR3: CASSSPILQGWDQPQHF

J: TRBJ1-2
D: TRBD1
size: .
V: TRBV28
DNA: TGTGCCAGCGGACTTCAGGGGGACTATGGCTACACCTTC
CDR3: CASGLQGDYGYTF

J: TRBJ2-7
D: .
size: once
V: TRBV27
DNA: TGTGCCAGCAGTTTCAGGGGGGTGGGGTCCTACGAGCAGTACTTC
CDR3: CASSFRGVGSYEQYF

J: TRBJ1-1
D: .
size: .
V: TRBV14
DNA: TGTGCCAGCAGCTGGGAGGGGGGGAACACTGAAGCTTTCTTT
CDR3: CASSWEGGNTEAFF

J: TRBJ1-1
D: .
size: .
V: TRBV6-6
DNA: TGTGCCAGCAGTTGGGGAGCCCAAGGGACTGAAGCTTTCTTT
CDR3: CASSWGAQGTEAFF

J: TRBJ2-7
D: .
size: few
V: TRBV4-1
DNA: TGCGCCAGCAGCCTTGGAGGGTACGAGCAGTACTTC
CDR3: CASSLGGYEQYF

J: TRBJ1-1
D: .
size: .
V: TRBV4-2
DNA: TGTGCCAGCAGCCAATGGAAGGGGATGACCCCTGAAGCTTTCTTT
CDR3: CASSQWKGMTPEAFF

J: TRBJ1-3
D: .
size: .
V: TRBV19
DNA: TGTGCCAGTAGTAGTACCTTCAGGGATAATGGAAACACCATATATTTT
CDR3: CASSSTFRDNGNTIYF

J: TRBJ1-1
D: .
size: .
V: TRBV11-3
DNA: TGTGCCAGCAGCTTCGAGGGCGGAAGCACTGAAGCTTTCTTT
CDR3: CASSFEGGSTEAFF

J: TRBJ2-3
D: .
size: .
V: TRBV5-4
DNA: TGTGCCAGCAGCCAAAGCGGCGATACGCAGTATTTT
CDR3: CASSQSGDTQYF

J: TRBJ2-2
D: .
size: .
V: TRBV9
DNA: TGTGCCAGCAGCCGGCCGACGGAGTCCGGGGAGCTGTTTTTT
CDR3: CASSRPTESGELFF

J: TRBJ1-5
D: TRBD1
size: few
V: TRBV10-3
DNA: TGTGCCGCCAGTGCAGGGGGCACACAGCCCCAGCATTTT
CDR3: CAASAGGTQPQHF

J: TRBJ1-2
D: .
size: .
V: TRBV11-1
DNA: TGTGCCAGCAGCTTAGCGCCGGAGGGCATTTATGGCTACACCTTC
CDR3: CASSLAPEGIYGYTF

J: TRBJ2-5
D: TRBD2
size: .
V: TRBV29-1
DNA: TGCAGCGTCTACCCTAGCGGGGGGCGGGAGACCCAGTACTTC
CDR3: CSVYPSGGRETQYF

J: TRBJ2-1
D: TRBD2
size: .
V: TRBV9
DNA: TGTGCCAGCAGCGTAAAATATTCAGGGTTAGCGGGGGGTTACAATGAGCAGTTCTTC
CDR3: CASSVKYSGLAGGYNEQFF

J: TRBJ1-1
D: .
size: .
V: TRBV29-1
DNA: TGCAGCGTATACATCGGAGGTTCAGCTTTCTTT
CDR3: CSVYIGGSAFF

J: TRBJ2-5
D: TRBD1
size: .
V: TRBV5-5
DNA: TGTGCCAGCTCGGGACAGACACAAGAGACCCAGTACTTC
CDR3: CASSGQTQETQYF

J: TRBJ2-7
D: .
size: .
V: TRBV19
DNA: TGTGCCAGTAGTGTCACGCGGGACCCTAACGAGCAGTACTTC
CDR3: CASSVTRDPNEQYF

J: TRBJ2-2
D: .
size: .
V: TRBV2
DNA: TGTGCCGCGCAGCGGGACAGGACCGGGGAGCTGTTTTTT
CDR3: CAAQRDRTGELFF

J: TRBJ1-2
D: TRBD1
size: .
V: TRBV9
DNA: TGTGCCAGCAGCGCCGGGACAGGGTTTGGCTACACCTTC
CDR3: CASSAGTGFGYTF

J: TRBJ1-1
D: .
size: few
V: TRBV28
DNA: TGTGCCAGCAGTTTACCCGACAGGCTAAAAGCTTTCTTT
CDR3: CASSLPDRLKAFF

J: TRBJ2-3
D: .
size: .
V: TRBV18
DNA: TGTGCCAGCTCACCTGGGGCCGGGACGCAGTATTTT
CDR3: CASSPGAGTQYF

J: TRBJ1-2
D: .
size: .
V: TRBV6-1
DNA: TGTGCCAGCAGTCTACAGTTCTATGGCTACACCTTC
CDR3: CASSLQFYGYTF

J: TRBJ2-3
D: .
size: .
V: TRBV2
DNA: TGTGCCAGCATCGGACTAAGAACCCAAGATACGCAGTATTTT
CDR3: CASIGLRTQDTQYF